The 3 T cell receptor beta chains given below trace back to one sample, sequenced in a study of blood T cell repertoires in COVID-19. This table comes from immunoSEQ multiplex PCR, and its TCRdb copy is limited to in-frame clones, with some not included. The repertoire includes a few hundred thousand clones, approximately 86% of them detected once, and 7.1% sits in the top ten. The material sequenced was peripheral blood. All receptors come from a woman aged 65 to 85 with active or convalescent COVID-19.

The chain has TRBV6-5 and TRBJ1-1; D is perhaps TRBD1 (6 bases). The CDR3 is 13 residues long. Per germline, CDR1 MNHEY and CDR2 SVGAGI. Trimming pared 7 bases from V and 5 bases from J, leaving 14 bases between. CDR3 bases: TGTGCCAGCACCTACATCGACAGGACTGAAGCTTTCTTT. Protein: CASTYIDRTEAFF.

The rearrangement joins TRBV5-6 to TRBJ1-5; D is unclear. The length of the CDR3 is 16 residues. Germline CDR1 is SGHDT and CDR2 is YYEEEE. V lost 0 bases, J lost 3 bases, and 13 bases lay in between. In nucleotides, the CDR3 is TGTGCCAGCAGCTTGGGCAGGACTCAAGCCAATCAGCCCCAGCATTTT. It is translated as CASSLGRTQANQPQHF.

The chain has TRBV3-1 (or the pseudogene TRBV3-2) and TRBJ1-1; perhaps TRBD1 as D (6 bases). V was pared by 0 bases and J by 8 bases, with 16 bases between. The CDR3 consists of 15 residues. Per the germline V gene, CDR1 is LGHDT and CDR2 is YNNKEL (reference sequence). The CDR3 sequence: CASSQEGADKREAFF. The CDR3 coding sequence is TGTGCCAGCAGCCAAGAGGGGGCTGACAAGAGGGAAGCTTTCTTT.